The sequence of this TCR beta chain was determined in a study of memory CD4+ T cells and cytomegalovirus serostatus. Study summary: Healthy Belgian adult donors included about nine CMV-positive and more than 20 CMV-negative people. Overall study results and limits: About 40% of the 164 known CMV-associated TCRbeta sequences appeared in CD4+ memory.

Single viable CD3+CD4+CD8-CD45RO+ cells were sorted as the memory CD4+ T cells. Sequencing used immunoSEQ multiplex PCR; TCRdb keeps in-frame clones, though not all of them. The sample has 64,000 or so clones; around 77% are singletons. Germline CDR1 reads SQVTM; CDR2 reads ANQGSEA. The CDR3 sequence is 12 residues long. V lost 7 bases, J lost 11 bases, and 20 bases lay in between. Regarding this clone: As yet, its antigen is unknown.

The rearrangement links TRBV29-1 to TRBJ1-1; TRBD1 is a possible D gene (5 bases). The sequencing sample was made of memory CD4+ T cells from blood. The TCR comes from an adult in good health and CMV-seronegative. The CDR3 protein is CSAGPPGRAAFF. The CDR3 coding sequence is TGCAGCGCCGGCCCCCCCGGCAGGGCGGCTTTCTTT.